This passage covers 21 T cell receptor beta chains from one sample sequenced in a study of response to subunit inactivated influenza vaccine. MiXCR, run by TCRdb on the RT-PCR reads, gives a single entry per CDR3 protein. The sample lists just under 550,000 distinct CDR3 sequences; roughly 25% were seen once. The sample was also linked to a second study, of T cells expressing NK-cell markers. That source adds: Generation of TCR beta cDNA was performed by 5'RACE template switching incorporating UMIs.

The sequences come from CD4+ T cells sorted from PBMCs, collected about 12 days after vaccination. The receptors originated from a man aged 50-59 years who received an inactivated influenza vaccine.

The chain couples TRBV2 to TRBJ1-2; the D is unclear. This CDR3 spans 15 amino acids. Germline V gene lookup returns CDR1 SNHLY and CDR2 FYNNEI. The CDR3, as DNA: TGTGCGACCTTGCGCGCCCTCTTTTCCAACTATGGCTACACCTTC. Amino acid sequence: CATLRALFSNYGYTF.

This clonotype was observed many times. CDR3 sequence: CASSQGGSKNIQYF. The CDR3 nucleotides read TGTGCCAGCAGCCAAGGCGGTTCCAAAAACATTCAGTACTTC. The rearrangement uses TRBV4-2 and TRBJ2-4, with unresolved D. Germline CDR1 is LGHNA and CDR2 is YNFKEQ. This CDR3 spans 14 amino acids. Trimming cost V 1 base and J 2 bases, with 6 bases left between them.

This clonotype appeared many times. This chain joins TRBV7-9 and TRBJ2-1; TRBD1 aligns across 8 bases. This CDR3 is built from 16 residues. The V segment lost 5 bases and the J segment 5 bases; nucleotides outside the gene matches: 11. Germline lookup yields CDR1 SEHNR and CDR2 FQNEAQ (reference sequence). CDR3 nucleotide sequence: TGTGCCAGCAGCCACTGGACAGGGCTTCTTAACAATGAGCAGTTCTTC. Encoded protein: CASSHWTGLLNNEQFF.

This clonotype was seen a few times. V and J are TRBV7-2 and TRBJ2-3; perhaps TRBD2 as D (6 bases). Germline V CDR1 and CDR2: SGHTA, FQGNSA. Trimming left V 1 base short and J 4 bases short, with 12 bases between. This CDR3 is 15 amino acids long. CDR3 in DNA: TGTGCCAGCAGCTTAGTCTCGCGCGGGGCAGATACGCAGTATTTT. This gives the protein CASSLVSRGADTQYF. Full variable domain (remainder filled in from reference TRBV7-2 and TRBJ2-3): GAGVSQSPSNKVTEKGKDVELRCDPISGHTALYWYRQSLGQGLEFLIYFQGNSAPDKSGLPSDRFSAERTGGSVSTLTIQRTQQEDSAVYLCASSLVSRGADTQYFGPGTRLTVL.

Concerning this clonotype: A much larger clone differs from this one at a single base, so this may be a read error. The CDR3 DNA is TGCAGTGCTAGAGACCCCACCGGAGGGAGCAAAGTGACCCAGTACTTC. Residues: CSARDPTGGSKVTQYF. The chain recombines TRBV20-1 with TRBJ2-5; TRBD2 might be the D (6 bases). V lost 0 bases and J lost 7, with 21 bases in between. CDR3 length: 16 residues. Germline lookup yields CDR1 DFQATT and CDR2 SNEGSKA (reference sequence).

This clonotype has just a few counts. The chain has TRBV20-1 and TRBJ2-5; D is uncertain. V was cut by 3 bases and J by 1 base, with 12 bases left in between. The CDR3 spans 14 residues. Per germline, CDR1 DFQATT and CDR2 SNEGSKA (reference sequence). The DNA for the CDR3 is TGCAGTGCTAGGTCGCCCCGGGTCCAAGAGACCCAGTACTTC. It yields the protein CSARSPRVQETQYF.

The V gene is TRBV5-1, the J gene TRBJ1-6, with D possibly TRBD1 on 6 matching bases. CDR1 and CDR2 (germline): SGHRS, YFSETQ. With 4 bases removed from V and 10 bases from J, the gap between germline ends came to 21 bases. This CDR3 region has 16 residues. CDR3 nucleotide sequence: TGCGCCAGCAGCACGGGCAGGGGAGGCTTTGACTCACCCCTCCACTTT. Translated: CASSTGRGGFDSPLHF. Full variable domain (remainder filled in from reference TRBV5-1 and TRBJ1-6): KAGVTQTPRYLIKTRGQQVTLSCSPISGHRSVSWYQQTPGQGLQFLFEYFSETQRNKGNFPGRFSGRQFSNSRSEMNVSTLELGDSALYLCASSTGRGGFDSPLHFGNGTRLTVT.

The chain's CDR3 is CASSLHRGRITEAFF. CDR3 DNA: TGTGCCAGCAGCTTACACAGGGGGAGGATCACTGAAGCTTTCTTT. The chain recombines TRBV7-9 with TRBJ1-1, with 8 bases identical to TRBD1. V gave up 2 bases and J gave up 4 bases; unmatched junction bases: 6. CDR1 and CDR2 from the germline V gene are SEHNR and FQNEAQ (reference sequence). This CDR3 is 15 amino acids long.

This clonotype was detected only a few times. J is TRBJ2-1 and V is TRBV7-9, with TRBD1 as a possible D gene (6 bases). The germline CDR1 and CDR2 sequences are SEHNR and FQNEAQ (reference sequence). V gave up 10 bases and J gave up 4 bases, with 20 bases separating them. There are 15 residues in the CDR3. The CDR3 bases are TGTGCCACTGGGATTTTCCGGACAGAGTACAATGAGCAGTTCTTC. It codes for CATGIFRTEYNEQFF.

The table lists this clonotype with a few counts. The chain is built from TRBV20-1 and TRBJ1-6; D remains ambiguous. Germline V CDR1 and CDR2: DFQATT, SNEGSKA (reference sequence). CDR3 length: 14 residues. Deletions cut 3 bases from V and 0 bases from J, with 6 bases between. In DNA form, the CDR3 reads TGCAGTGCTAGGGGTGCCTCCTATAATTCACCCCTCCACTTT. It codes for CSARGASYNSPLHF.

V gene TRBV6-2 or TRBV6-3 combines with J gene TRBJ2-2; D remains ambiguous. Germline V gene sequence: CDR1 MNHEY, CDR2 SVGEGT. The CDR3 loop spans 14 amino acids. V lost 6 bases, J lost 0 bases, and 8 bases lay in between. CDR3 coding DNA: TGTGCCAGCAGCCCTACCCCGAACACCGGGGAGCTGTTTTTT. Its translation: CASSPTPNTGELFF.

A few counts support this clonotype. J is TRBJ2-7 and V is TRBV6-1, with 11 positions matching TRBD1. The CDR3 consists of 14 residues. J was trimmed by 3 bases and V by 7 bases; bases with no gene match: 5. The germline gives CDR1 MNHNS, CDR2 SASEGT. This CDR3 reads CASKKGQGGYEQYF. CDR3 nucleotides: TGTGCCAGCAAGAAGGGACAGGGGGGCTACGAGCAGTACTTC.

This clonotype was counted between two and nine times. The junction departs from germline at one end; a sequencing error may be responsible. The rearrangement links TRBV12-3 or TRBV12-4 to TRBJ2-7; 7 nucleotides align to TRBD1. The CDR3 is 12 residues long. CDR3 sequence: CASSSALGTASF. CDR3 bases: TGTGCCAGCAGTTCCGCCCTCGGGACAGCGAGCTTC.

This rearrangement joins TRBV6-6 to TRBJ1-2, with 9 bases that match TRBD1. The trim removed 6 bases at V and 8 bases at J, leaving 4 bases unmatched. CDR3 length equals 12 residues. Per the germline V gene, CDR1 is MNHNY and CDR2 is SVGAGI (reference sequence). The CDR3 loop reads CASSRGQGGYTF. CDR3 coding DNA: TGTGCCAGCAGCCGGGGACAGGGAGGCTACACCTTC.

The J gene is TRBJ2-4, the V gene TRBV24-1; TRBD2 aligns across 9 bases. The junction had 6 bases not matched to a gene; V was cut back by 4 bases and J by 0 bases. The CDR3 totals 17 residues. The V gene's germline CDR1 is KGHDR and CDR2 SFDVKD. DNA for the CDR3: TGTGCCACCAGTGACAGCGGGGGGCCGGGAGCCAAAAACATTCAGTACTTC. Translating it yields CATSDSGGPGAKNIQYF.

V gene TRBV9 combines with J gene TRBJ2-1, with 8 bases fitting TRBD2. CDR1 is SGDLS and CDR2 is YYNGEE in the germline V gene. With V trimmed by 2 bases and J by 4 bases, 8 bases remained unmatched. There are 16 residues in the CDR3. The CDR3 DNA reads as TGTGCCAGCAGCGTCCTATCGGCTAGCGGGTACAATGAGCAGTTCTTC. It specifies CASSVLSASGYNEQFF. Variable domain in full (rest from reference TRBV9 and TRBJ2-1): DSGVTQTPKHLITATGQRVTLRCSPRSGDLSVYWYQQSLDQGLQFLIQYYNGEERAKGNILERFSAQQFPDLHSELNLSSLELGDSALYFCASSVLSASGYNEQFFGPGTRLTVL.

This clonotype was found a few times. The CDR3 spells CAIQRGKSGELVYNEQFF. In DNA, the CDR3 is TGTGCCATCCAACGGGGTAAATCAGGGGAGTTAGTCTACAATGAGCAGTTCTTC. The chain uses TRBV6-2 or TRBV6-3 and TRBJ2-1; tentatively, D is TRBD1 (6 bases). The length of the CDR3 is 18 residues. Looked up from germline, CDR1 is MNHEY and CDR2 is SVGEGT. V was shortened by 10 bases and J by 3 bases, with 28 bases between the two germline ends.

This clonotype occurred a few times. The genes are TRBV7-9 and TRBJ2-2; TRBD2 aligns across 7 bases. V lost 10 bases to trimming and J lost 2 bases; unmatched junction nucleotides: 10. Germline CDR1 SEHNR, CDR2 FQNEAQ (reference sequence). This CDR3 has 15 residues. The CDR3 DNA reads TGTGCCACTTCACCTCCTAGCGGAAACACCGGGGAGCTGTTTTTT. This encodes CATSPPSGNTGELFF.

This rearrangement joins TRBV7-2 to TRBJ2-3; D is undetermined. Trimming took off 0 bases at V and 4 bases at J, with 11 bases between the two ends. Germline values: CDR1 SGHTA, CDR2 FQGNSA. The CDR3 has 15 amino acids. CDR3 coding DNA: TGTGCCAGCAGCTTAGCGCTAAGCTCGGCAGATACGCAGTATTTT. Amino acid sequence: CASSLALSSADTQYF.

This clonotype was counted between two and nine times. The chain employs TRBV7-9 and TRBJ2-1, with 8 positions matching TRBD2. V shed 6 bases, J shed 7 bases, and the junction held 17 bases outside the gene matches. The germline V gene has CDR1 SEHNR and CDR2 FQNEAQ (reference sequence). The CDR3 spans 17 residues. The CDR3 here is CASRPTRGGSRINEQFF. The CDR3 nucleotides are TGTGCCAGCAGACCTACACGCGGGGGGAGCCGGATAAATGAGCAGTTCTTC.

The sample holds a few counts of this clonotype. This sequence joins TRBV7-2 and TRBJ2-5; D gene ambiguous. Germline CDR1 reads SGHTA; CDR2 reads FQGNSA. Trimming stripped 1 base from V and 3 bases from J, with 9 bases between. The CDR3 runs 14 residues. This CDR3 is CASSLVRIEETQYF. As DNA, the CDR3 is TGTGCCAGCAGCTTAGTCAGAATTGAAGAGACCCAGTACTTC. The entire variable domain, with the rest obtained from reference TRBV7-2 and TRBJ2-5, is as follows: GAGVSQSPSNKVTEKGKDVELRCDPISGHTALYWYRQSLGQGLEFLIYFQGNSAPDKSGLPSDRFSAERTGGSVSTLTIQRTQQEDSAVYLCASSLVRIEETQYFGPGTRLLVL.